The 30 T cell receptor beta chains below come from one sample, sequenced in a study of graft-versus-host responses after intestinal transplantation. Only in-frame clones appear in the TCRdb table, and some are missing; sequencing was by immunoSEQ multiplex PCR. The sample lists about 51,000 clones; approximately 88% were seen once. Which antigens these TCRs recognize remains unknown. This material consisted of unstimulated CD4+ T cells sorted from spleen or lymph node cells, taken before transplant. These receptor sequences come from a human donor who was the organ donor for an intestinal transplant.

The chain has TRBV4-1 and TRBJ2-7; 10 bases match TRBD1. Losses at the gene ends were 1 base for V and 5 bases for J; bases not matched to a gene: 8. The CDR3 sequence is 16 residues long. Germline V CDR1 and CDR2: MGHRA, YSYEKL. For the CDR3, the DNA is TGCGCCAGCAGCCAAGGGGTCGGGACAGGGGTCAACGAGCAGTACTTC. Its translation is CASSQGVGTGVNEQYF.

This sequence joins TRBV11-1 and TRBJ2-1; unclear D gene. In germline, CDR1 is SGHAT, CDR2 FQDESV (reference sequence). CDR3 length: 16 amino acids. V gave up 4 bases and J gave up 0 bases, with 13 bases separating them. In nucleotides, the CDR3 is TGTGCCAGCAGCTCCTCGCTTCTGAGCTCCTACAATGAGCAGTTCTTC. It translates to CASSSSLLSSYNEQFF.

The V and J genes are TRBV5-5 and TRBJ1-2; D gene ambiguous. Trimming removed 4 bases from V and 2 bases from J, with 12 bases in between. The CDR3 has 14 residues. The germline V gene has CDR1 SGHKS and CDR2 YYEKEE (reference sequence). The CDR3 loop reads CASSVAQNNYGYTF. In DNA, the CDR3 is TGTGCCAGCAGCGTTGCACAAAACAACTATGGCTACACCTTC.

The chain joins TRBV28 to TRBJ2-7, with D possibly TRBD1 on 5 matching bases. The V gene lost 5 bases and the J gene lost 1 base, with 12 bases spanning the gap. In germline, CDR1 is MDHEN, CDR2 SYDVKM. CDR3 length: 14 amino acids. The CDR3 bases are TGTGCCAGCAGTCCAGGGCTAGGGTCCTACGAGCAGTACTTC. Translated, it gives CASSPGLGSYEQYF.

The V call is TRBV6-6, the J call TRBJ2-7; D is perhaps TRBD1 (6 bases). V was trimmed by 2 bases and J by 4 bases, leaving 12 bases between them. The CDR3 consists of 14 residues. Germline CDR1 reads MNHNY; CDR2 reads SVGAGI (reference sequence). Written as DNA, the CDR3 is TGTGCCAGCAGTTACGGGGACACCTTTTACGAGCAGTACTTC. Its protein is CASSYGDTFYEQYF.

This clone was recorded only once. The rearrangement joins TRBV6-1 to TRBJ2-7; 9 bases align to TRBD2. This CDR3 spans 14 amino acids. The germline gives CDR1 MNHNS, CDR2 SASEGT. The J segment lost 3 bases and the V segment lost 5 bases, leaving 5 bases of the junction unmatched. The CDR3 is CASSISGSGYEQYF. The CDR3 nucleotides read TGTGCCAGCAGTATTAGCGGGAGCGGCTACGAGCAGTACTTC.

CDR3 protein: CASSQEAYGLAGVETQYF. The CDR3 DNA reads as TGTGCCAGCAGCCAAGAAGCTTATGGTCTAGCGGGAGTTGAGACCCAGTACTTC. The gene calls are TRBV4-2 and TRBJ2-5, with 10 bases lining up with TRBD2. The germline V gene has CDR1 LGHNA and CDR2 YNFKEQ. V shed 0 bases, J shed 5 bases, and the junction held 12 bases outside the gene matches. The CDR3 loop spans 18 amino acids.

The chain recombines TRBV10-3 with TRBJ2-7; 8 bases fit TRBD1. Trimming removed 2 bases from V and 6 bases from J; junction bases left unmatched: 3. This CDR3 has 13 amino acids. Per germline, CDR1 ENHRY and CDR2 SYGVKD. The CDR3 bases are TGTGCCATCAGTGAGGGACAGGGCCTCGAGCAGTACTTC. Translated: CAISEGQGLEQYF.

The chain carries TRBV6-1 and TRBJ2-7; D remains ambiguous. The germline V and J ends were trimmed by 2 bases and 0 bases, with 11 bases remaining between them. The V gene's germline CDR1 is MNHNS and CDR2 SASEGT. CDR3 length equals 15 residues. CDR3 nucleotides: TGTGCCAGCAGTGAATCCCGATCTAGCTCCTACGAGCAGTACTTC. Amino acid sequence: CASSESRSSSYEQYF.

The chain has TRBV9 and TRBJ2-1; the D gene is possibly TRBD2 (6 bases). V was clipped by 0 bases and J by 8 bases, with 21 bases between them. In germline, CDR1 is SGDLS, CDR2 YYNGEE. The CDR3 consists of 17 residues. CDR3 sequence reads: CASSVGADRLASDEQFF. In DNA form, the CDR3 reads TGTGCCAGCAGCGTAGGGGCCGACCGTCTAGCTAGCGATGAGCAGTTCTTC.

This chain joins TRBV28 and TRBJ2-3, with 10 bases matching TRBD2. The CDR3 has 15 residues. Trimming removed 6 bases from V and 4 bases from J; junction bases left unmatched: 7. Per germline, CDR1 MDHEN and CDR2 SYDVKM. The CDR3 is CASSRSSGSSDTQYF. CDR3 nucleotide sequence: TGTGCCAGCAGCCGATCTAGCGGGAGTTCAGATACGCAGTATTTT.

CDR3 in DNA: TGTGCCAGCAGCTTGGGGACAGGGGGATCGTACGAGCAGTACTTC. Translating it yields CASSLGTGGSYEQYF. This chain links TRBV5-6 with TRBJ2-7; 10 bases map to TRBD1. CDR1 SGHDT and CDR2 YYEEEE come from the germline V gene. V was clipped by 0 bases and J by 4 bases; unmatched bases: 4. This CDR3 region has 15 residues. The whole variable domain, remainder taken from reference TRBV5-6 and TRBJ2-7, is DAGVTQSPTHLIKTRGQQVTLRCSPKSGHDTVSWYQQALGQGPQFIFQYYEEEERQRGNFPDRFSGHQFPNYSSELNVNALLLGDSALYLCASSLGTGGSYEQYFGPGTRLTVT.

The chain links TRBV30 to TRBJ2-5; TRBD2 aligns across 7 bases. V shed 0 bases and J 5 bases; nucleotides not matched to a gene: 0. Per the germline V gene, CDR1 is GTSNPN and CDR2 is SVGIG (reference sequence). CDR3 length: 12 residues. The CDR3 loop is CAWSVGGETQYF. CDR3 DNA: TGTGCCTGGAGTGTGGGGGGGGAGACCCAGTACTTC.

This clone was counted between two and nine times. This chain uses TRBV7-3 with TRBJ2-7; 12 nucleotides align to TRBD2. The V gene end was trimmed by 5 bases and the J gene end by 6 bases; junction bases not matched to a gene: 2. CDR1 SGHTA and CDR2 FQGTGA come from the germline V gene. The length of the CDR3 is 13 residues. CDR3 sequence: CASSETSGSEQYF. DNA of the CDR3: TGTGCCAGCAGCGAGACTAGCGGGAGCGAGCAGTACTTC.

The gene calls are TRBV4-3 and TRBJ2-7; 11 bases agree with TRBD2. Germline V lookup: CDR1 LGHNA, CDR2 YSLEER. The junction had 10 bases not matched to a gene; V was cut back by 1 base and J by 5 bases. There are 17 residues in the CDR3. The CDR3 region has the DNA TGCGCCAGCAGCCAAGTCGGCGTACTAGCGGGAGTCAACGAGCAGTACTTC. Residues: CASSQVGVLAGVNEQYF.

The V and J genes are TRBV11-2 and TRBJ1-4, with D possibly TRBD1 on 6 matching bases. Per the germline V gene, CDR1 is SGHAT and CDR2 is FQNNGV. V gave up 5 bases and J gave up 7 bases, with 17 bases separating them. This CDR3 is built from 15 residues. This chain's CDR3 is CASSDTPRGAEKLFF. For the CDR3, the DNA is TGTGCCAGCAGCGACACACCCCGGGGGGCTGAAAAACTGTTTTTT.

The chain carries TRBV5-6 and TRBJ1-1; 7 bases align to TRBD1. V gave up 4 bases and J gave up 4 bases; unmatched junction bases: 4. This CDR3 spans 13 amino acids. Germline CDR1 SGHDT, CDR2 YYEEEE. The CDR3 reads CASSQTGSTEAFF. As DNA, the CDR3 is TGTGCCAGCAGCCAGACAGGGAGCACTGAAGCTTTCTTT.

The gene calls are TRBV30 and TRBJ2-3; 9 bases map to TRBD1. The V and J ends lost 8 bases and 5 bases, in that order; junction bases with no gene match: 8. CDR1 is GTSNPN and CDR2 is SVGIG in the germline V gene (reference sequence). This CDR3 has 13 residues. This CDR3 is CAVNRGLEDTQYF. The CDR3 DNA reads as TGTGCCGTGAACAGGGGGCTTGAAGATACGCAGTATTTT.

The V call is TRBV6-6, the J call TRBJ2-5; 13 bases are a match to TRBD2. Trimming removed 6 bases from V and 0 bases from J; junction bases left unmatched: 4. Germline V gene lookup returns CDR1 MNHNY and CDR2 SVGAGI (reference sequence). The CDR3 is 16 residues long. CDR3 DNA sequence: TGTGCCAGCAGAGACGGGACTAGCGGGGACCAAGAGACCCAGTACTTC. Amino acids: CASRDGTSGDQETQYF.

V is TRBV11-2 and J is TRBJ1-5, with D tentatively TRBD1 (5 bases). Germline CDR1 reads SGHAT; CDR2 reads FQNNGV. V lost 1 base to trimming and J lost 5 bases, with 12 bases between them. The CDR3 is 15 amino acids. CDR3 DNA: TGTGCCAGCAGCTTAGGCGGGACTGACTATCAGCCCCAGCATTTT. Translated: CASSLGGTDYQPQHF. Full variable domain (rest looked up from reference TRBV11-2 and TRBJ1-5): EAGVAQSPRYKIIEKRQSVAFWCNPISGHATLYWYQQILGQGPKLLIQFQNNGVVDDSQLPKDRFSAERLKGVDSTLKIQPAKLEDSAVYLCASSLGGTDYQPQHFGDGTRLSIL.

Only one count was recorded for this clone. CDR3 sequence reads: CASSDTGSTEAFF. The CDR3 bases are TGTGCCAGCAGCGACACAGGGTCCACTGAAGCTTTCTTT. The chain employs TRBV5-5 and TRBJ1-1, with a weak D call TRBD1 (6 bases). The CDR3 is made up of 13 amino acids. Per germline, CDR1 SGHKS and CDR2 YYEKEE (reference sequence). Trimming cost V 4 bases and J 4 bases, with 11 bases left between them.

The J gene is TRBJ2-7, the V gene TRBV7-2, with TRBD1 matching over 9 bases. Germline V gives CDR1 SGHTA, CDR2 FQGNSA. The junction had 6 bases not matched to a gene; V was cut back by 5 bases and J by 4 bases. The CDR3 extends over 14 amino acids. As DNA, the CDR3 is TGTGCCAGCAGCCCTCCTGGACAGGGGTACGAGCAGTACTTC. This sequence encodes CASSPPGQGYEQYF.

V gene TRBV15 combines with J gene TRBJ2-3; D not certain. With 1 base removed from V and 2 bases from J, the gap between germline ends came to 13 bases. The CDR3 is 16 amino acids. Per germline, CDR1 LNHNV and CDR2 YYDKDF (reference sequence). The DNA of the CDR3 is TGTGCCACCAGCAGAGCCGGAATAGCTTCCACAGATACGCAGTATTTT. Amino acids: CATSRAGIASTDTQYF.

The V call is TRBV9, the J call TRBJ2-1, with D possibly being TRBD2 (6 bases). This CDR3 has 15 amino acids. Germline assignment: CDR1 SGDLS and CDR2 YYNGEE. V was cut by 3 bases and J by 2 bases, with 12 bases left in between. The CDR3 DNA follows: TGTGCCAGCAGCGCCGGGGGAGCGGCCTACAATGAGCAGTTCTTC. This codes for CASSAGGAAYNEQFF.

This chain uses TRBV5-1 with TRBJ1-1; D is unclear. Looked up from germline, CDR1 is SGHRS and CDR2 is YFSETQ. The CDR3 runs 14 residues. Trimming took 0 bases from V and 3 from J, leaving 9 bases between them. The DNA of the CDR3 is TGCGCCAGCAGCTTGGTGGCCGGGGACACTGAAGCTTTCTTT. Amino acids: CASSLVAGDTEAFF.

In this sample, this clone turned up once. The rearrangement links TRBV6-6 to TRBJ1-2; D gene unclear. Deletions cut 2 bases from V and 0 bases from J, with 7 bases between. This CDR3 is built from 14 residues. Germline lookup yields CDR1 MNHNY and CDR2 SVGAGI (reference sequence). The CDR3 region has the DNA TGTGCCAGCAGTTACGCGGGCTCTAACTATGGCTACACCTTC. This translates into CASSYAGSNYGYTF.

J is TRBJ1-3 and V is TRBV11-3, with D hard to call. The CDR3 sequence is 17 residues long. The V end was cut by 0 bases, the J end by 1 base, with 13 bases between. Germline V gives CDR1 SGHNT, CDR2 YENEEA. Here the CDR3 DNA reads TGTGCCAGCAGCTTAGATTTAGGCGGGGAGTCTGGAAACACCATATATTTT. Its translation is CASSLDLGGESGNTIYF.

This clone showed up just once. The V call is TRBV5-4, the J call TRBJ2-7; 7 bases align to TRBD2. Germline CDR1 and CDR2: SGHNT and YYREEE (reference sequence). This CDR3 spans 14 amino acids. V shed 4 bases, J shed 0 bases, and the junction held 4 bases outside the gene matches. The CDR3 loop is CASSRGDGSYEQYF. Written as DNA, the CDR3 is TGTGCCAGCAGCCGGGGGGACGGCTCCTACGAGCAGTACTTC.

V is TRBV13 and J is TRBJ1-2; a weak D match, TRBD1 (6 bases). This CDR3 is 17 amino acids long. The germline V and J ends were trimmed by 1 base and 4 bases, with 19 bases remaining between them. Per germline, CDR1 PRHDT and CDR2 FYEKMQ (reference sequence). The CDR3 is CASSLDCGGRESYGYTF. In DNA, the CDR3 is TGTGCCAGCAGCTTAGATTGCGGGGGGCGCGAAAGCTATGGCTACACCTTC.

The rearrangement joins TRBV6-6 to TRBJ1-1; tentative D call: TRBD1 (5 bases). V lost 7 bases and J lost 1, with 19 bases in between. The germline V gene has CDR1 MNHNY and CDR2 SVGAGI (reference sequence). CDR3 size: 16 residues. CDR3 sequence reads: CASTKGTGSWNTEAFF. The DNA for the CDR3 is TGTGCCAGCACGAAGGGGACCGGGAGCTGGAACACTGAAGCTTTCTTT.